This T cell receptor beta chain was identified during a study of post-analysis software for immune sequencing data. Unique-molecular-identifier-tagged TCR beta cDNA libraries were used. From the PCR reads, TCRdb called clonotypes with MiXCR, one entry per CDR3 protein. The sample carries about 770,000 distinct CDR3 sequences, around 45% recorded once. As to this clonotype: An end of the junction does not agree with germline; a read error may underlie this.

Sequencing was performed on blood. The sequence was obtained from a girl between 10 and 17 years old with multiple sclerosis.

CDR3: CAGSSRLAGPSAEQYF. The CDR3 region has the DNA TGTGCCGGCAGCTCCAGGCTAGCGGGCCCTTCCGCCGAGCAGTACTTC. The chain recombines TRBV27 with TRBJ2-7, with TRBD2 matching over 8 bases. The CDR3 extends over 16 amino acids. Per germline, CDR1 MNHEY and CDR2 SMNVEV (reference sequence).